Below, 28 T cell receptor delta chains from the same sample are listed, as sequenced in a study of Vδ1+ human thymocytes. Findings and limits, study-wide: In the thymus, TRG and TRD repertoires looked highly polyclonal with Gaussian CDR3 lengths.

Sequences come from RNA converted to cDNA by reverse transcription. The CDR3 regions were amplified by multiplex PCR from V-gene primers to a constant-region primer. TCRdb processed the multiplex PCR reads again with the CATT caller. The sample lists about 27,000 delta-chain clones, roughly 29% occurring once. Their recognized antigens are unknown. Sequences were obtained from Vdelta1+ gamma-delta thymocytes from the thymus. The subset: FACS-sorted CD3+ TCRalphabeta- TCRVdelta1+ TCRVdelta2- thymocytes. These receptors came from a boy younger than two who had congenital heart surgery.

This clone was picked up a small number of times. V gene TRDV1 combines with J gene TRDJ2; maybe TRDD3 (6 bases). V was cut by 4 bases and J by 0 bases, with 18 bases left in between. This CDR3 has 18 amino acids. Looked up from germline, CDR1 is TSWWSYY and CDR2 is QGS. Here the CDR3 reads CALGGPASGDTLTAQLFF. Written as DNA, the CDR3 is TGTGCTCTTGGGGGACCGGCATCGGGGGACACTTTGACAGCACAACTCTTCTTT.

The chain links TRDV1 to TRDJ1; D is possibly TRDD3 (6 bases). Trimming left V 4 bases short and J 0 bases short, with 15 bases between. Germline CDR1 and CDR2: TSWWSYY and QGS. This CDR3 region has 16 residues. The CDR3 loop reads CALGGYGGSYTDKLIF. CDR3 sequence (DNA): TGTGCTCTTGGGGGATATGGGGGTTCGTACACCGATAAACTCATCTTT.

A remark on this clone: Other nucleotide sequences from this sample produce the same CDR3. This chain uses TRDV1 with TRDJ1, with 8 bases lining up with TRDD3. The germline V gene encodes CDR1 TSWWSYY and CDR2 QGS. Losses at the gene ends were 5 bases for V and 2 bases for J; bases not matched to a gene: 31. CDR3 length equals 23 residues. The CDR3 sequence is CALGRSRSPETSCIGGSTDKLIF. In nucleotides, the CDR3 is TGTGCTCTTGGGAGATCTCGGAGTCCCGAAACCTCTTGTATTGGGGGATCAACCGATAAACTCATCTTT.

This clone turned up a few times. The chain couples TRDV1 to TRDJ1, with a weak D call TRDD3 (5 bases). CDR1 is TSWWSYY and CDR2 is QGS in the germline V gene. Between the trimmed V and J ends, which lost 0 bases and 3 bases, there was a span of 11 bases. The length of the CDR3 is 15 residues. CDR3 nucleotide sequence: TGTGCTCTTGGGGAACTGGGGGGTCGATCCGATAAACTCATCTTT. Translating it yields CALGELGGRSDKLIF.

Only a few counts were recorded for this clone. This chain links TRDV1 with TRDJ1, with D possibly TRDD3 on 8 matching bases. Germline assignment: CDR1 TSWWSYY and CDR2 QGS. The CDR3 consists of 22 residues. Between the trimmed V and J ends, which lost 1 base and 0 bases, there was a span of 30 bases. The CDR3 reads CALGEPNPLVPTWGTYTDKLIF. The CDR3 DNA is TGTGCTCTTGGGGAACCGAACCCCCTAGTTCCTACCTGGGGGACTTACACCGATAAACTCATCTTT.

This clone came up a few times. This chain links TRDV1 with TRDJ1; 7 bases are shared with TRDD3. Per the germline V gene, CDR1 is TSWWSYY and CDR2 is QGS. The trim removed 5 bases at V and 0 bases at J, leaving 24 bases unmatched. The CDR3 runs 21 residues. In nucleotides, the CDR3 is TGTGCTCTTGGGATTCAAAGCTGGCGTCTGGGGGCTCAAACTTACACCGATAAACTCATCTTT. Translation gives CALGIQSWRLGAQTYTDKLIF.

By its share, this clone is medium-sized. The V gene is TRDV1, the J gene TRDJ1; 7 bases line up with TRDD3. The CDR3 has 18 residues. Germline V gene data show CDR1 as TSWWSYY and CDR2 as QGS. V was clipped by 3 bases and J by 0 bases; unmatched bases: 13. CDR3 sequence reads: CALGDQVGGGPYTDKLIF. Here the CDR3 DNA reads TGTGCTCTTGGGGACCAAGTTGGTGGGGGACCTTACACCGATAAACTCATCTTT.

The chain joins TRDV1 to TRDJ1; the match to TRDD3 covers 8 bases. J lost 0 bases, V lost 0 bases, and 12 bases had no gene match. The CDR3 is 19 amino acids. The germline V gene encodes CDR1 TSWWSYY and CDR2 QGS. Here the CDR3 reads CALGELARLGDQDTDKLIF. DNA of the CDR3: TGTGCTCTTGGGGAACTGGCGCGGTTGGGGGATCAGGACACCGATAAACTCATCTTT.

This clone occurred a few times. Within the sample, other DNA sequences also encode this same CDR3. The chain uses TRDV1 and TRDJ1; the match to TRDD2 covers 8 bases. The length of the CDR3 is 17 residues. V lost 1 base, J lost 7 bases, and 14 bases stayed unmatched. Per the germline V gene, CDR1 is TSWWSYY and CDR2 is QGS. CDR3 sequence reads: CALGEPSYADTSTKLIF. DNA of the CDR3: TGTGCTCTTGGGGAACCTTCCTACGCCGACACTTCTACTAAACTCATCTTT.

In this sample, this clone turned up a few times. The genes are TRDV1 and TRDJ1, with 7 bases lining up with TRDD3. The CDR3 is 16 amino acids. Germline V lookup: CDR1 TSWWSYY, CDR2 QGS. The J segment lost 7 bases and the V segment lost 3 bases, leaving 14 bases of the junction unmatched. The DNA for the CDR3 is TGTGCTCTTGGGGAGGCTGGTTACTGGGGACCCGTTAAACTCATCTTT. Translating it yields CALGEAGYWGPVKLIF.

This clone has only a few counts. The genes are TRDV1 and TRDJ1; D could derive from TRDD2 or TRDD3 (9 bases each). CDR1 TSWWSYY and CDR2 QGS come from the germline V gene. The CDR3 spans 24 residues. Trimming took 4 bases from V and 0 from J, leaving 39 bases between them. CDR3 sequence: CALGGAFLLPAYWGTREYTDKLIF. CDR3 nucleotides: TGTGCTCTTGGGGGGGCCTTCCTACTGCCCGCGTACTGGGGGACGCGAGAGTACACCGATAAACTCATCTTT.

The rearrangement links TRDV1 to TRDJ1, with 10 bases matching TRDD3. The V segment lost 2 bases and the J segment 5 bases; nucleotides outside the gene matches: 14. The CDR3 has 18 amino acids. CDR1 and CDR2 (germline): TSWWSYY, QGS. The CDR3 loop reads CALGEVPTVGDTRDKLIF. In nucleotides, the CDR3 is TGTGCTCTTGGGGAAGTTCCTACAGTGGGGGATACTAGAGATAAACTCATCTTT.

The chain couples TRDV1 to TRDJ1, with a weak D call TRDD2 (6 bases). V lost 0 bases to trimming and J lost 4 bases, with 15 bases between them. The CDR3 runs 16 residues. Germline values: CDR1 TSWWSYY, CDR2 QGS. CDR3 in amino acids: CALGELSLPRLDKLIF. CDR3 in DNA: TGTGCTCTTGGGGAACTCTCACTTCCTCGGCTCGATAAACTCATCTTT.

Note on this clone: A far more abundant clone sits one base away, making this likely a read error. The chain employs TRDV2 and TRDJ1; 12 positions agree with TRDD3. Looked up from germline, CDR1 is GEAIGNYY and CDR2 is EKD. This CDR3 is 15 amino acids long. The CDR3 DNA sequence: TGTGCCTGTGCCACCGTCTGGGGGATACGTTATAAACTCATCTTT. This gives the protein CACATVWGIRYKLIF.

The sample holds a few counts of this clone. The gene calls are TRDV1 and TRDJ1, with 7 bases lining up with TRDD2. The CDR3 covers 23 residues. V lost 3 bases, J lost 5 bases, and 33 bases stayed unmatched. Per germline, CDR1 TSWWSYY and CDR2 QGS. CDR3 protein: CALGEPFLLARPPLFTSGDKLIF. CDR3 coding DNA: TGTGCTCTTGGGGAGCCTTTCCTACTTGCGCGCCCCCCGCTTTTTACTTCGGGGGATAAACTCATCTTT.

V is TRDV1 and J is TRDJ1, with a tentative D call TRDD3 (5 bases). Germline V gene sequence: CDR1 TSWWSYY, CDR2 QGS. Trimming left V 1 base short and J 1 base short, with 19 bases between. The CDR3 sequence is 18 residues long. The CDR3 here is CALGERCCGARGTDKLIF. DNA of the CDR3: TGTGCTCTTGGGGAACGGTGTTGTGGGGCCCGGGGCACCGATAAACTCATCTTT.

A word on this clone: Compared with germline, one end of the junction differs, possibly owing to a read error. The chain links TRDV1 to TRDJ1, with 11 positions matching TRDD3. In germline, CDR1 is TSWWSYY, CDR2 QGS. The length of the CDR3 is 20 residues. CDR3 DNA sequence: TGTGCTCTTGGGGAATCTAGCGGACTGGGGGATATCTTTCAGGCCGATAAACTTATCTTT. Translation: CALGESSGLGDIFQADKLIF.

In its sample, this clone was seen a few times. V and J are TRDV1 and TRDJ1; 9 bases agree with TRDD3. V lost 6 bases, J lost 0 bases, and 11 bases stayed unmatched. The CDR3 consists of 17 residues. Germline V gene data show CDR1 as TSWWSYY and CDR2 as QGS. The CDR3 DNA sequence: TGTGCTCTTGGAGCCCCGTACTGGGGGACGTACACCGATAAACTCATCTTT. Amino acids: CALGAPYWGTYTDKLIF.

This chain connects TRDV1 to TRDJ1; D may be TRDD3 (6 bases). CDR1 and CDR2 from the germline V gene are TSWWSYY and QGS. The germline V and J ends were trimmed by 2 bases and 1 base, with 14 bases remaining between them. This CDR3 comprises 16 residues. CDR3 in DNA: TGTGCTCTTGGGGAAATCAGGGGGACACTCACCGATAAACTCATCTTT. This encodes CALGEIRGTLTDKLIF.

Points on this clone: A read error may explain this, as a much larger clone is one base away. The chain has TRDV1 and TRDJ1; tentative D call: TRDD2 (5 bases). The CDR3 is 19 residues long. V dropped 1 base and J dropped 4 bases, with 25 bases sitting between them. Germline V gives CDR1 TSWWSYY, CDR2 QGS. The CDR3 region has the DNA TGTGCTCTTGGGGAACCCAATTTTCAGTCCTATCCGGTAGGCGATAAACTCATCTTT. This sequence encodes CALGEPNFQSYPVGDKLIF.

The chain combines TRDV1 with TRDJ1; the D is unclear. The CDR3 totals 16 residues. From germline, CDR1 is TSWWSYY and CDR2 QGS. The V gene lost 5 bases and the J gene lost 0 bases, with 16 bases spanning the gap. The CDR3 sequence: CALGPPPRPYTDKLIF. DNA for the CDR3: TGTGCTCTTGGGCCCCCTCCCCGGCCGTACACCGATAAACTCATCTTT.

Note on this clone: This clone may be a read error of a much larger clone one base away. The genes are TRDV1 and TRDJ1; TRDD3 matches 13 bases. This CDR3 has 18 amino acids. The V and J ends lost 4 bases and 7 bases, in that order; junction bases with no gene match: 15. Germline V lookup: CDR1 TSWWSYY, CDR2 QGS. The chain's CDR3 is CALGAPRTGGYAVPKLIF. CDR3 nucleotide sequence: TGTGCTCTTGGGGCCCCACGGACTGGGGGATACGCGGTCCCTAAACTCATCTTT.

This chain joins TRDV1 and TRDJ1; 12 nucleotides align to TRDD3. V dropped 2 bases and J dropped 4; count of bases not matched to a gene: 23. The CDR3 has 22 amino acids. Germline values: CDR1 TSWWSYY, CDR2 QGS. The CDR3 DNA reads as TGTGCTCTTGGGGAAAGGTCCAGAGTACTCCTTACTGGGGGATACAATCACGATAAACTCATCTTT. Protein sequence: CALGERSRVLLTGGYNHDKLIF.

Points on this clone: A clone one base away is much larger, so this may be a read error. In the same sample, other DNA sequences code for this CDR3. The V and J genes are TRDV1 and TRDJ1, with 11 nucleotides matching TRDD3. CDR3 length equals 22 residues. V lost 0 bases, J lost 5 bases, and 23 bases stayed unmatched. The V gene's germline CDR1 is TSWWSYY and CDR2 QGS. CDR3 loop: CALGELGAFGPSYWGIEDKLIF. The CDR3 coding sequence is TGTGCTCTTGGGGAACTCGGGGCCTTCGGACCCTCGTACTGGGGGATAGAAGATAAACTCATCTTT.

This rearrangement joins TRDV1 to TRDJ1; D possibly corresponds to TRDD2 (6 bases). There are 19 residues in the CDR3. The V end was cut by 3 bases, the J end by 0 bases, with 23 bases between. Germline CDR1 and CDR2: TSWWSYY and QGS. The CDR3 DNA follows: TGTGCTCTTGGGGAGACCTCTCCTACTTGGATTCCGTACACCGATAAACTCATCTTT. It is translated as CALGETSPTWIPYTDKLIF.

This clone was counted a few times. A much larger clone differs from this one at a single base, so this may be a read error. Other DNA sequences from this sample encode an identical CDR3 as well. This chain uses TRDV1 with TRDJ2, with TRDD2 matching over 7 bases. Germline V gene data show CDR1 as TSWWSYY and CDR2 as QGS. CDR3 size: 19 residues. J lost 1 base, V lost 4 bases, and 15 bases had no gene match. The CDR3, as DNA: TGTGCTCTTGGGGCCACCTTCCTCCCTTCCGTGATTTTGACAGCACAACTCTTCTTT. This translates into CALGATFLPSVILTAQLFF.

This clone appeared a few times. This chain connects TRDV1 to TRDJ1; 8 positions match TRDD2. Germline-derived CDR1 and CDR2 are TSWWSYY and QGS. The ends lost 3 bases at V and 0 bases at J; junction bases unmatched: 24. The CDR3 is 22 amino acids. CDR3 residues: CALGEPPKAFLWVLGYTDKLIF. The DNA of the CDR3 is TGTGCTCTTGGGGAGCCTCCTAAGGCCTTCCTATGGGTACTGGGATACACCGATAAACTCATCTTT.

The chain couples TRDV1 to TRDJ1; 12 nucleotides line up with TRDD3. This CDR3 spans 26 amino acids. Trimming at V came to 3 bases and at J to 0 bases, leaving 32 bases not matched to a gene. CDR1 and CDR2 from the germline V gene are TSWWSYY and QGS. Here the CDR3 DNA reads TGTGCTCTTGGGGACAGCCTCTTCCTACGTAGCCGCGTGGAGTCGCACTGGGGGATACACACCGATAAACTCATCTTT. Amino acids: CALGDSLFLRSRVESHWGIHTDKLIF.